A single sample gave rise to the 8 T cell receptor beta chains below, sequenced in a study of T cell clones after liver transplantation (dated by TCRdb to between 2017 and 2020). The library relied on the immunoSEQ multiplex PCR assay. Here the immuneACCESS table is served through TCRdb, limited to in-frame sequences with V and J called. Missing clones are a known gap in these copies; in checked studies unresolved V genes cover under half, and the rest lacks a known reason. Present in this sample are about 75,000 clones, roughly 80% of which were seen just once. Clones ranked in the top ten supply over 2% of the sample. The input for sequencing was CD4+ T cells from blood, taken around 50 months after liver transplant. The origin of the receptors is a human patient who received a liver transplant. After transplantation, some T cells may belong to the graft donor instead of the recipient.

V is TRBV19 and J is TRBJ1-2; D uncertain. Germline V lookup: CDR1 LNHDA, CDR2 SQIVND (reference sequence). This CDR3 spans 14 amino acids. V was clipped by 4 bases and J by 7 bases, with 16 bases between them. The CDR3 region has the DNA TGTGCCAGTAGTACCCCGGACGGTGTGGTTGGCTACACCTTC. Translating it yields CASSTPDGVVGYTF.

The chain couples TRBV4-3 to TRBJ2-1; TRBD1 matches 11 bases. Trimming at V came to 4 bases and at J to 4 bases, leaving 3 bases not matched to a gene. Germline V gives CDR1 LGHNA, CDR2 YSLEER. CDR3 size: 15 residues. The DNA for the CDR3 is TGCGCCAGCAGCCGGGACAGGGGGTCTTACAATGAGCAGTTCTTC. It yields the protein CASSRDRGSYNEQFF.

V is TRBV6-6 and J is TRBJ1-3, with 7 nucleotides matching TRBD1. Germline CDR1 is MNHNY and CDR2 is SVGAGI (reference sequence). CDR3 size: 16 residues. V lost 6 bases, J lost 0 bases, and 8 bases stayed unmatched. CDR3 DNA: TGTGCCAGCAGCGACAGGGTAGGGTTCTCTGGAAACACCATATATTTT. It codes for CASSDRVGFSGNTIYF.

The J gene is TRBJ2-7, the V gene TRBV27, with TRBD2 as a possible D gene (6 bases). V was cut by 4 bases and J by 6 bases, with 22 bases left in between. This CDR3 is built from 16 residues. Germline lookup yields CDR1 MNHEY and CDR2 SMNVEV (reference sequence). The DNA for the CDR3 is TGTGCCAGCAGTTCCGCCGCGGTTGGAGGGGCCCTCGAGCAGTACTTC. Protein sequence: CASSSAAVGGALEQYF.

The rearrangement links TRBV6-5 to TRBJ1-1; possible D gene TRBD1, 6 bases. This CDR3 is 15 amino acids long. The V end lost 2 bases, the J end lost 4 bases, and 14 bases lay between the germline ends. The germline V gene has CDR1 MNHEY and CDR2 SVGAGI. CDR3 DNA sequence: TGTGCCAGCAGTTACGCCCAGGGGACGGTCACTGAAGCTTTCTTT. As protein: CASSYAQGTVTEAFF.

The chain employs TRBV7-2 and TRBJ1-1; D call uncertain. Trimming shortened V by 5 bases and J by 7 bases, and 8 bases separated the two germline ends. CDR3 length equals 11 residues. CDR1 and CDR2 (germline): SGHTA, FQGNSA. CDR3 protein: CASSPRLEAFF. For the CDR3, the DNA is TGTGCCAGCAGCCCCCGTCTTGAAGCTTTCTTT.

V and J are TRBV7-2 and TRBJ1-3, with 7 bases aligning to TRBD1. Germline CDR1 and CDR2: SGHTA and FQGNSA. V was pared by 2 bases and J by 6 bases, with 7 bases of the junction left unmatched. The CDR3 is 15 residues long. This CDR3 reads CASSLNTGTENTIYF. The CDR3, as DNA: TGTGCCAGCAGCTTAAATACAGGGACAGAAAACACCATATATTTT. The entire variable domain, with the rest obtained from reference TRBV7-2 and TRBJ1-3, is as follows: GAGVSQSPSNKVTEKGKDVELRCDPISGHTALYWYRQSLGQGLEFLIYFQGNSAPDKSGLPSDRFSAERTGGSVSTLTIQRTQQEDSAVYLCASSLNTGTENTIYFGEGSWLTVV.

There are a few counts of this clone. This rearrangement joins TRBV7-3 to TRBJ1-6; D ambiguous. CDR3 length: 13 residues. The V end lost 4 bases, the J end lost 9 bases, and 10 bases lay between the germline ends. Looked up from germline, CDR1 is SGHTA and CDR2 is FQGTGA. CDR3 region: CASSSGPTSPLHF. The CDR3 DNA reads as TGTGCCAGCAGCTCCGGCCCAACTTCACCCCTCCACTTT.